The rows below give T cell receptor beta chains drawn from one sample of a study of T-cell reconstitution after alpha-beta-depleted transplantation in children. Via MiXCR, TCRdb re-called the PCR reads, giving one row per CDR3 protein. The repertoire holds around 300,000 distinct CDR3 sequences, with nearly 8% as singletons. The source was peripheral blood, collected 360 days after TCRalphabeta/CD19-depleted stem cell transplant. These TCRs come from a female patient aged 2-9 years who had a stem cell transplant for Fanconi anemia, so the T cells may come from the graft donor. Both conserved end residues are part of each CDR3. D genes are given only for firm matches. Expanded clones get a size class; other rows say once, few or many, or leave the size out.

j_call: TRBJ2-3; v_call: TRBV28; d_call: NA; clone_size: few; cdr3_nt: TGTGCCAGCAGTGAGACGGCTGGGGCTAGCACAGATACGCAGTATTTT; cdr3_aa: CASSETAGASTDTQYF
j_call: TRBJ2-1; v_call: TRBV6-2/TRBV6-3; d_call: NA; clone_size: many; cdr3_nt: TGTGCCAGCAGTTGGGACACCTCGATTTACAATGAGCAGTTCTTC; cdr3_aa: CASSWDTSIYNEQFF
j_call: TRBJ2-7; v_call: TRBV10-3; d_call: TRBD2; clone_size: many; cdr3_nt: TGTGCCATCAGTGAGCAAGGTAGCGGGAGCTCCTACGAGCAGTACTTC; cdr3_aa: CAISEQGSGSSYEQYF
j_call: TRBJ2-1; v_call: TRBV10-3; d_call: TRBD2; clone_size: many; cdr3_nt: TGTGCCATCAGTGAAGTGCGGGAGCCCGATGAGCAGTTCTTC; cdr3_aa: CAISEVREPDEQFF
j_call: TRBJ2-1; v_call: TRBV7-9; d_call: TRBD2; clone_size: many; cdr3_nt: TGTGCCAGCAGCTTAGGCCTAGCGGGGGGAACAAGCTCCTACAATGAGCAGTTCTTC; cdr3_aa: CASSLGLAGGTSSYNEQFF
j_call: TRBJ1-4; v_call: TRBV25-1; d_call: NA; clone_size: NA; cdr3_nt: TGTGCCAGCAGTGAAGCAAGGCGAGGGAAGAATGAAAAACTGTTTTTT; cdr3_aa: CASSEARRGKNEKLFF
j_call: TRBJ2-7; v_call: TRBV2; d_call: NA; clone_size: few; cdr3_nt: TGTGCCAGCAGTAAGGACACCCTGGGCTCCTACGAGCAGTACTTC; cdr3_aa: CASSKDTLGSYEQYF
j_call: TRBJ2-7; v_call: TRBV9; d_call: NA; clone_size: many; cdr3_nt: TGTGCCAGCAGCGCAGGGGTTAACTACGAGCAGTACTTC; cdr3_aa: CASSAGVNYEQYF
j_call: TRBJ2-1; v_call: TRBV5-1; d_call: NA; clone_size: many; cdr3_nt: TGCGCCAGCTCGCCCGGGGTCTCATACAATGAGCAGTTCTTC; cdr3_aa: CASSPGVSYNEQFF
j_call: TRBJ1-2; v_call: TRBV5-4; d_call: NA; clone_size: NA; cdr3_nt: TGTGCCAGCAGATCGCGGGACGGCAACTATGGCTACACCTTC; cdr3_aa: CASRSRDGNYGYTF
j_call: TRBJ1-1; v_call: TRBV2; d_call: TRBD1; clone_size: NA; cdr3_nt: TGTGCCAGCAGTACAGGGGGTCGGACTGAAGCTTTCTTT; cdr3_aa: CASSTGGRTEAFF
j_call: TRBJ2-7; v_call: TRBV4-1; d_call: NA; clone_size: many; cdr3_nt: TGCGCCAGCAGCCAAAGGCGGGGACAGAAAGGGGACGAGCAGTACTTC; cdr3_aa: CASSQRRGQKGDEQYF
j_call: TRBJ2-6; v_call: TRBV12-3/TRBV12-4; d_call: TRBD2; clone_size: many; cdr3_nt: TGTGCCAGCAGACAACTAGCGGGGGGGCGTGGGGCCAACGTCCTGACTTTC; cdr3_aa: CASRQLAGGRGANVLTF
j_call: TRBJ2-1; v_call: TRBV5-1; d_call: NA; clone_size: many; cdr3_nt: TGCGCCAGCAGCTTCTTCGGGACGTACAATGAGCAGTTCTTC; cdr3_aa: CASSFFGTYNEQFF
j_call: TRBJ1-5; v_call: TRBV4-2; d_call: TRBD1; clone_size: NA; cdr3_nt: TGTGCCAGCAGCCAAGAATGGGACAGGGCCCATCAGCCCCAGCATTTT; cdr3_aa: CASSQEWDRAHQPQHF
j_call: TRBJ1-1; v_call: TRBV5-6; d_call: TRBD1; clone_size: few; cdr3_nt: TGTGCCAGCAGCCCCCCCGGGGACAGCATGAACACTGAAGCTTTCTTT; cdr3_aa: CASSPPGDSMNTEAFF
j_call: TRBJ2-3; v_call: TRBV12-3/TRBV12-4; d_call: NA; clone_size: many; cdr3_nt: TGTGCCAGCAGTTTAGCGACGGGACCTAGCACAGATACGCAGTATTTT; cdr3_aa: CASSLATGPSTDTQYF
j_call: TRBJ1-4; v_call: TRBV3-1; d_call: NA; clone_size: few; cdr3_nt: TGTGCCAGCAGCCATCAGGGATCATACGAAAAACTGTTTTTT; cdr3_aa: CASSHQGSYEKLFF
j_call: TRBJ2-1; v_call: TRBV18; d_call: NA; clone_size: NA; cdr3_nt: TGTGCCAGCTCACCGGGGAGGCCGGAGCAGTTCTTC; cdr3_aa: CASSPGRPEQFF
j_call: TRBJ1-1; v_call: TRBV4-1; d_call: NA; clone_size: NA; cdr3_nt: TGCGCCAGCAGCCAGCAGACCTCTGAAGCTTTCTTT; cdr3_aa: CASSQQTSEAFF
j_call: TRBJ2-7; v_call: TRBV20-1; d_call: NA; clone_size: many; cdr3_nt: TGCAGTGCTAGAGATCTCGGCGGGGTACCCTCCTACGAGCAGTACTTC; cdr3_aa: CSARDLGGVPSYEQYF
j_call: TRBJ2-1; v_call: TRBV12-3/TRBV12-4; d_call: TRBD2; clone_size: many; cdr3_nt: TGTGCCAGCAGTTTGTTAGCGGGAGGGTTGAATGAGCAGTTCTTC; cdr3_aa: CASSLLAGGLNEQFF
j_call: TRBJ2-1; v_call: TRBV28; d_call: NA; clone_size: NA; cdr3_nt: TGTGCCAGCAGTTTTAGAAGAATGGTAAATGAGCAGTTCTTC; cdr3_aa: CASSFRRMVNEQFF
j_call: TRBJ2-2; v_call: TRBV28; d_call: NA; clone_size: few; cdr3_nt: TGTGCCAGCAGTTTATGGGGGGCCCCGGACACCGGGGAGCTGTTTTTT; cdr3_aa: CASSLWGAPDTGELFF
j_call: TRBJ1-2; v_call: TRBV28; d_call: NA; clone_size: many; cdr3_nt: TGTGCCAGCATCTCTGCCGGCCCCTTTGCTAACTATGGCTACACCTTC; cdr3_aa: CASISAGPFANYGYTF
j_call: TRBJ2-2; v_call: TRBV5-6; d_call: NA; clone_size: NA; cdr3_nt: TGTGCCAGCAGCTTTAGGGACAAAGACACCGGGGAGCTGTTTTTT; cdr3_aa: CASSFRDKDTGELFF
j_call: TRBJ1-1; v_call: TRBV25-1; d_call: NA; clone_size: few; cdr3_nt: TGTGCCAGCAGTGCAAAAAACGGACATTTCATGAACACTGAAGCTTTCTTT; cdr3_aa: CASSAKNGHFMNTEAFF
j_call: TRBJ2-5; v_call: TRBV10-2; d_call: NA; clone_size: many; cdr3_nt: TGCGCCAGCAGTGAGTTGATCAGAGGAACGGGAGAGACCCAGTACTTC; cdr3_aa: CASSELIRGTGETQYF
j_call: TRBJ2-3; v_call: TRBV12-3/TRBV12-4; d_call: NA; clone_size: many; cdr3_nt: TGTGCCAGCAGTTTATTCTTTGGGGAGGGCACAGATACGCAGTATTTT; cdr3_aa: CASSLFFGEGTDTQYF
j_call: TRBJ2-7; v_call: TRBV12-3/TRBV12-4; d_call: NA; clone_size: few; cdr3_nt: TGTGCCAGCAGTAGACAGGAGCTGGGAGAGCAGTACTTC; cdr3_aa: CASSRQELGEQYF
j_call: TRBJ2-2; v_call: TRBV15; d_call: NA; clone_size: many; cdr3_nt: TGTGCCACCAGCAGAGGGACTGGAACAAACACCGGGGAGCTGTTTTTT; cdr3_aa: CATSRGTGTNTGELFF
j_call: TRBJ2-1; v_call: TRBV6-1; d_call: NA; clone_size: NA; cdr3_nt: TGTGCCAGCAGTACCGGACGGATTCCCTACAATGAGCAGTTCTTC; cdr3_aa: CASSTGRIPYNEQFF
j_call: TRBJ2-7; v_call: TRBV4-1; d_call: NA; clone_size: many; cdr3_nt: TGCGCCAGCAGCCAAGTGGGACTTTCCTACGAGCAGTACTTC; cdr3_aa: CASSQVGLSYEQYF
j_call: TRBJ1-6; v_call: TRBV11-1; d_call: NA; clone_size: NA; cdr3_nt: TGTGCCAGCAGCTTAGCCCCTCGGACAGCTCGAGCGGGCCTCCACTTT; cdr3_aa: CASSLAPRTARAGLHF
j_call: TRBJ1-3; v_call: TRBV28; d_call: NA; clone_size: many; cdr3_nt: TGTGCCAGCAGTTTTCGGGGGGCGAGAGGAAACACCATATATTTT; cdr3_aa: CASSFRGARGNTIYF
j_call: TRBJ2-7; v_call: TRBV28; d_call: NA; clone_size: many; cdr3_nt: TGTGCCAGCAGTTCCCGAAGGGAGCAGTACTTC; cdr3_aa: CASSSRREQYF
j_call: TRBJ2-2; v_call: TRBV6-1; d_call: TRBD1; clone_size: many; cdr3_nt: TGTGCCAGCAGTAGGACAGGGGACACCGGGGAGCTGTTTTTT; cdr3_aa: CASSRTGDTGELFF
j_call: TRBJ1-1; v_call: TRBV4-2; d_call: TRBD1; clone_size: many; cdr3_nt: TGTGCCAGCAGCCAAGATCTGACAGGGGGTATGAACACTGAAGCTTTCTTT; cdr3_aa: CASSQDLTGGMNTEAFF
j_call: TRBJ1-6; v_call: TRBV30; d_call: TRBD1; clone_size: few; cdr3_nt: TGTGCAGAAGACAGGGGGGTTTATAATTCACCCCTCCACTTT; cdr3_aa: CAEDRGVYNSPLHF
j_call: TRBJ2-2; v_call: TRBV12-3/TRBV12-4; d_call: NA; clone_size: many; cdr3_nt: TGTGCCAGCAGTTTCGGGAGCACCGGGGAGCTGTTTTTT; cdr3_aa: CASSFGSTGELFF
j_call: TRBJ1-2; v_call: TRBV11-1; d_call: NA; clone_size: few; cdr3_nt: TGTGCCAGCAGCCGGGCGCAGCTAAACTATGGCTACACCTTC; cdr3_aa: CASSRAQLNYGYTF
j_call: TRBJ2-4; v_call: TRBV7-8; d_call: TRBD1; clone_size: few; cdr3_nt: TGTGCCAGCAGGCCAACAGGACAGGGGGACATTCAGTACTTC; cdr3_aa: CASRPTGQGDIQYF
j_call: TRBJ2-1; v_call: TRBV6-1; d_call: TRBD1; clone_size: many; cdr3_nt: TGTGCCAGCAGTGAATTACCGGGACAGGGGTATGAGCAGTTCTTC; cdr3_aa: CASSELPGQGYEQFF